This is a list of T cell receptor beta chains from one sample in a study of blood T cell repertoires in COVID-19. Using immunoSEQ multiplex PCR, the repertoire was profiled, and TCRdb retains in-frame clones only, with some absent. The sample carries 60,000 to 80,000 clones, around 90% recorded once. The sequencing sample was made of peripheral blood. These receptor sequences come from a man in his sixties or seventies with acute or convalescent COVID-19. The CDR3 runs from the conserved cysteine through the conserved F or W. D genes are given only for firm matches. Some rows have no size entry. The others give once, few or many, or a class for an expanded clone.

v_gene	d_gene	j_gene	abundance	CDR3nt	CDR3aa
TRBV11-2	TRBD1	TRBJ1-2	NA	TGTGCCAGCAGCCCGAATCCCCAGAGGACAGGAGAGGATGGCTACACCTTC	CASSPNPQRTGEDGYTF
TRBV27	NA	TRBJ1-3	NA	TGTGCCAGCAGACCAAGGTGGGAGGGAAACACCATATATTTT	CASRPRWEGNTIYF
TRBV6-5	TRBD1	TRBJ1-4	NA	TGTGCCAGTAGAGACAGGGTTATCGAAAAACTGTTTTTT	CASRDRVIEKLFF
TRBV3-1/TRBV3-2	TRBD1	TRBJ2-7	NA	TGTGCCAGCAGCCAAGGGGGGACAGGGGGCTACGAGCAGTACTTC	CASSQGGTGGYEQYF
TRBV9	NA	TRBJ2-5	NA	TGTGCCAGCAGCCCCCAAGGGAGGTTTCAAGAGACCCAGTACTTC	CASSPQGRFQETQYF
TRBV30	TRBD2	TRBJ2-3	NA	TGTGCCTGGAGGCGGGGGGGAGATACAGATACGCAGTATTTT	CAWRRGGDTDTQYF
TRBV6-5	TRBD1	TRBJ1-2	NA	TGTGCCACCGAGACAGGGTACTATGGCTACACCTTC	CATETGYYGYTF
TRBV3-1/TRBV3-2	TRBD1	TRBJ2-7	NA	TGTGCCAGCAGCTTGGACAGGCCATACGAGCAGTACTTC	CASSLDRPYEQYF
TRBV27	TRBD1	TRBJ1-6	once	TGTGCCAGCAGTTTGAGGGGACAGGGAGTTTCACCCCTCCACTTT	CASSLRGQGVSPLHF
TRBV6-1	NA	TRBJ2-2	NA	TGTGCCAGCAGTGAGTTTGACAGCCGGAACACCGGGGAGCTGTTTTTT	CASSEFDSRNTGELFF
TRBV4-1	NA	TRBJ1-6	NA	TGCGCCAGCAGCCAAGATCGATTCGGAGTTAGCTCCTATAATTCACCCCTCCACTTT	CASSQDRFGVSSYNSPLHF
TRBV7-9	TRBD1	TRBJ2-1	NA	TGTGCCAGCAGCCCCACAGGGGGCCGGTTCAATGAGCAGTTCTTC	CASSPTGGRFNEQFF
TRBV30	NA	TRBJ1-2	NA	TGTGCCTGGAGTGTACGAGATCAGGGGAGCTACACCTTC	CAWSVRDQGSYTF
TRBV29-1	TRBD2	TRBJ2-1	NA	TGCAGCGGCCGGAGAACGGGACTAGTCGTCGAGCAGTTCTTC	CSGRRTGLVVEQFF
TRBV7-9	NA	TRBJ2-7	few	TGTGCCAGCAGCTCTCAACTAGACTCCTACGAGCAGTACTTC	CASSSQLDSYEQYF
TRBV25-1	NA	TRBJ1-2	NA	TGTGCCAGTTCAGGAGGTCCCAACTATGGCTACACCTTC	CASSGGPNYGYTF
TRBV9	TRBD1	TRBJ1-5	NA	TGTGCCAGCAGCGCCGGACAGGCTCACAATCAGCCCCAGCATTTT	CASSAGQAHNQPQHF
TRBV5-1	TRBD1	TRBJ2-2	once	TGCGCCAGCAAAACGACAGGGGGTCCCGGGGAGCTGTTTTTT	CASKTTGGPGELFF
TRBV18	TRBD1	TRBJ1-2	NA	TGTGCCAGCTCACCAAACGACAGGGGGGTTCGGTATGGCTACACCTTC	CASSPNDRGVRYGYTF
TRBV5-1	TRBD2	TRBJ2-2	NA	TGCGCCAGCAGCTTGGAGCGGGGGGCCACCGGGGAGCTGTTTTTT	CASSLERGATGELFF
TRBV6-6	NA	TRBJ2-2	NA	TGTGCCAGCAGTCACCACCCAGGGGCAGGGGTCCTCACCGGGGAGCTGTTTTTT	CASSHHPGAGVLTGELFF
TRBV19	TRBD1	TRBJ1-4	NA	TGTGCCAGTAGCCTGGGACAGGGCCATGAAAAACTGTTTTTT	CASSLGQGHEKLFF
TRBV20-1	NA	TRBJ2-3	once	TGCAGTGCCAGTCCTCCCGTTGAGACAGATACGCAGTATTTT	CSASPPVETDTQYF
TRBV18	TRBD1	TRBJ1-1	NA	TGTGCCAGCTCCCTTGGACAGGGCAACACTGAAGCTTTCTTT	CASSLGQGNTEAFF
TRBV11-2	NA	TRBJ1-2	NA	TGTGCCAGCAGCTTAGATCTCGGGGTTGGCTACACCTTC	CASSLDLGVGYTF
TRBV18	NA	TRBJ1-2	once	TGTGCCAGCTCACCGGACATGGTGAATGGCTACACCTTC	CASSPDMVNGYTF
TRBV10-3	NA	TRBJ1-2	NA	TGTGCCATCAGTGATGTCAGGACTAACTATGGCTACACCTTC	CAISDVRTNYGYTF
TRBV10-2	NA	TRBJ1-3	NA	TGCGCCAGCATCGGTGACTCTGGAAACACCATATATTTT	CASIGDSGNTIYF
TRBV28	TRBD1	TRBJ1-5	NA	TGTGCCAGCAGTTCTCTCCGGGACAGAGAGAATCAGCCCCAGCATTTT	CASSSLRDRENQPQHF
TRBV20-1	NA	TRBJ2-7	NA	TGCAGTGCTAGAGATCATAGCGAGCAGTACTTC	CSARDHSEQYF
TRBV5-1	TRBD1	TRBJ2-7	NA	TGCGCCAGCAGCTCGGGACAGCCCACCTACGAGCAGTACTTC	CASSSGQPTYEQYF
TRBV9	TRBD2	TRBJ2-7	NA	TGTGCCAGCAGCGTAAGCGGGAGTGTCAACGAGCAGTACTTC	CASSVSGSVNEQYF
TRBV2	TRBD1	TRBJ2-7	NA	TGTGCCAGCGGCTGGGACAGGGCCCTCTACGAGCAGTACTTC	CASGWDRALYEQYF
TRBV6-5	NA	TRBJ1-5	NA	TGTGCCAGCAACCCCACCCGGGGGCAGCCCCAGCATTTT	CASNPTRGQPQHF
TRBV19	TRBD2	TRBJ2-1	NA	TGTGCCAGTAGTGCCTCGGGACTAGCGGCCCTACCCCAGTTCTTC	CASSASGLAALPQFF
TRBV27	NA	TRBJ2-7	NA	TGTGCCAGCAGTCCGAGAAGTTCCTACGAGCAGTACTTC	CASSPRSSYEQYF
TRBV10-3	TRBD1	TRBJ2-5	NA	TGTGCCATCAGTGAGTACGGGCAGGGGGAAGAGACCCAGTACTTC	CAISEYGQGEETQYF
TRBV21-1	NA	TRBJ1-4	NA	TGTGCCAGCAGCAAAGAAGTGTGGACAGGGAGAGGGAATGAAAAACTGTTTTTT	CASSKEVWTGRGNEKLFF
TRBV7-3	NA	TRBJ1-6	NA	TGTGCCAGCAGCTTAACCAGGCCGGGGAATTCACCCCTCCACTTT	CASSLTRPGNSPLHF
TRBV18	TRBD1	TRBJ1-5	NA	TGTGCCAGCTCACTCAGGGGGCAAGATCAGCCCCAGCATTTT	CASSLRGQDQPQHF
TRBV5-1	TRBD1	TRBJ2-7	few	TGCGCCAGCAGCTTGGGACAGGGGTTCGACGAGCAGTACTTC	CASSLGQGFDEQYF
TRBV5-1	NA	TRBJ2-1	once	TGCGCCAGCAGTCCCGGCGGGGAGTCCTACAATGAGCAGTTCTTC	CASSPGGESYNEQFF
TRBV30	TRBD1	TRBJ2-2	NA	TGTGCCTTTAGTCAAGCACAGGGGGTGGCCGGGGAGCTGTTTTTT	CAFSQAQGVAGELFF
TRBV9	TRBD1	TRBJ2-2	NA	TGTGCCAGCAGCCCTCAGACAGGGATCACCGGGGAGCTGTTTTTT	CASSPQTGITGELFF